These 14 T cell receptor beta chains came from one sample sequenced in a study of patients and donors after allogeneic stem cell transplantation. One entry per CDR3 protein, called by TCRdb with MiXCR from the RT-PCR reads. In the table there are 150,000 to 200,000 distinct CDR3 sequences, 24% of which are singletons. The sequencing sample was made of blood, either unsorted or a sorted T cell fraction (not recorded which). These receptors originate from a human donor who was either an allogeneic HSCT recipient or a stem cell or donor lymphocyte infusion donor (not recorded which). It is not recorded whose cells these are; they may come from a transplant donor.

The V and J genes are TRBV10-3 and TRBJ1-4, with TRBD1 identical over 7 bases. Losses at the gene ends were 4 bases for V and 4 bases for J; bases not matched to a gene: 3. The CDR3 sequence is 14 residues long. The germline V gene encodes CDR1 ENHRY and CDR2 SYGVKD. The CDR3 protein is CAISAQGVNEKLFF. CDR3 sequence (DNA): TGTGCCATCAGTGCTCAGGGGGTTAATGAAAAACTGTTTTTT.

This chain joins TRBV9 and TRBJ2-2, with 7 bases aligning to TRBD1. The J segment lost 5 bases and the V segment lost 4 bases, leaving 8 bases of the junction unmatched. The CDR3 has 15 residues. Germline V gene data show CDR1 as SGDLS and CDR2 as YYNGEE. In DNA, the CDR3 is TGTGCCAGCAGCACGTGGGGACAGTCAACCGGGGAGCTGTTTTTT. It translates to CASSTWGQSTGELFF.

This clonotype was counted a few times. V gene TRBV12-3 or TRBV12-4 combines with J gene TRBJ1-5, with D perhaps matching TRBD1 (6 bases). The CDR3 is 14 amino acids. V lost 6 bases to trimming and J lost 6 bases, with 15 bases between them. In DNA form, the CDR3 reads TGTGCCAGCAGCCTGGGGGGGGGCATTCAGCCCCAGCATTTT. Amino acids: CASSLGGGIQPQHF.

The chain joins TRBV12-3 or TRBV12-4 to TRBJ1-6; 8 nucleotides agree with TRBD1. The V and J ends lost 5 bases and 8 bases, in that order; junction bases with no gene match: 5. The CDR3 consists of 14 residues. In DNA, the CDR3 is TGTGCCAGCAGTCGCAGGGGGCTGGATTCACCCCTCCACTTT. Its translation is CASSRRGLDSPLHF.

J is TRBJ1-4 and V is TRBV20-1; D gene unclear. CDR3 size: 15 residues. CDR1 and CDR2 from the germline V gene are DFQATT and SNEGSKA (reference sequence). The V and J ends lost 1 base and 8 bases respectively, with 17 bases between them. The CDR3 region is CSARGPRSRGEKLFF. For the CDR3, the DNA is TGCAGTGCTAGAGGCCCACGGAGCCGGGGAGAAAAACTGTTTTTT.

This chain joins TRBV20-1 and TRBJ2-4; D is ambiguous. Trimming cost V 1 base and J 0 bases, with 7 bases left between them. The germline V gene has CDR1 DFQATT and CDR2 SNEGSKA (reference sequence). The CDR3 is 14 amino acids. CDR3 loop: CSARVRVAKNIQYF. DNA of the CDR3: TGCAGTGCTAGAGTTCGGGTAGCCAAAAACATTCAGTACTTC.

The table lists this clonotype with a few counts. The J gene is TRBJ2-1, the V gene TRBV7-9; 7 bases match TRBD1. Trimming cost V 6 bases and J 0 bases; bases outside gene matches: 5. This CDR3 is 15 amino acids long. CDR1 is SEHNR, CDR2 FQNEAQ, per germline (reference sequence). The DNA of the CDR3 is TGTGCCAGCAGACTACAGGGGACCTCCTACAATGAGCAGTTCTTC. Translating it yields CASRLQGTSYNEQFF.

The CDR3 sequence: CAISELVQGSSYEQYF. DNA for the CDR3: TGTGCCATCAGTGAGCTCGTACAGGGAAGCTCCTACGAGCAGTACTTC. The chain employs TRBV10-3 and TRBJ2-7, with D possibly matching TRBD1 (6 bases). Trimming took off 2 bases at V and 0 bases at J, with 14 bases between the two ends. CDR3 length: 16 residues. Germline V gives CDR1 ENHRY, CDR2 SYGVKD.

The chain carries TRBV18 and TRBJ1-4, with D hard to call. CDR3 length equals 16 residues. CDR1 and CDR2 from the germline V gene are KGHSH and LQKENI. Trimming cost V 1 base and J 0 bases, with 9 bases left between them. CDR3 in DNA: TGTGCCAGCTCACCACAATACATCTCAACTAATGAAAAACTGTTTTTT. It is translated as CASSPQYISTNEKLFF.

The chain recombines TRBV12-3 or TRBV12-4 with TRBJ2-4, with D unclear. With 6 bases removed from V and 0 bases from J, the gap between germline ends came to 9 bases. This CDR3 spans 14 amino acids. CDR3 nucleotide sequence: TGTGCCAGCAGCCAGGATCTAGCCAAAAACATTCAGTACTTC. Protein: CASSQDLAKNIQYF.

Comments on this clonotype: One end of the junction varies from germline; a read error may be responsible. CDR3 bases: TGTGCCAGCAGCCCCCGGACCTCCCACAATGAGCAGTTCTTC. Amino acids: CASSPRTSHNEQFF. The chain has TRBV11-2 and TRBJ2-1; D gene uncertain. Per germline, CDR1 SGHAT and CDR2 FQNNGV. The CDR3 is 14 residues long.

This sequence joins TRBV5-1 and TRBJ1-1; D perhaps matches TRBD1 (6 bases). V dropped 0 bases and J dropped 4 bases, with 13 bases sitting between them. The CDR3 covers 15 residues. Germline V gives CDR1 SGHRS, CDR2 YFSETQ. The CDR3 DNA follows: TGCGCCAGCAGCTTGGACCCGGGGGCGGTCACTGAAGCTTTCTTT. Its translation: CASSLDPGAVTEAFF.

This sequence joins TRBV29-1 and TRBJ1-1, with D uncertain. V was cut by 3 bases and J by 10 bases, with 27 bases left in between. Per germline, CDR1 SQVTM and CDR2 ANQGSEA. CDR3 size: 16 residues. In DNA form, the CDR3 reads TGCAGCGTTGATTCCGGTGCCGGGAGGGTATCGTCGGGAGCTTTCTTT. This encodes CSVDSGAGRVSSGAFF.

This chain connects TRBV3-1 to TRBJ2-5, with a tentative D call TRBD2 (6 bases). V lost 1 base to trimming and J lost 5 bases, with 17 bases between them. Germline CDR1 reads LGHDT; CDR2 reads YNNKEL (reference sequence). This CDR3 contains 16 residues. This CDR3 reads CASSQVDTGGSETQYF. The CDR3, as DNA: TGTGCCAGCAGCCAAGTGGACACCGGGGGAAGTGAGACCCAGTACTTC.